Sequencing of this T cell receptor (beta chain) was carried out in a study of blood T cells in healthy people across ages. V was pared by 2 bases and J by 2 bases, with 13 bases between. Per the germline V gene, CDR1 is SGHTA and CDR2 is FQGNSA. This CDR3 spans 17 amino acids. It was with a sample-barcoded 5' primer and a J-beta primer mix that a second PCR of about 6 to 12 cycles was run. TCRdb passed the 5' RACE reads through MiXCR, listing each CDR3 protein once. This table has about 1,400,000 distinct CDR3 sequences, approximately 63% appearing once. The sample comprised blood. This chain connects TRBV7-2 to TRBJ1-6; D may be TRBD1 (6 bases). This TCR was recovered from a man in his late teens or twenties in good health. The CDR3 region has the DNA TGTGCCAGCAGCTTATCGAGACACAGGGCCTATAATTCACCCCTCCACTTT. It yields the protein CASSLSRHRAYNSPLHF.